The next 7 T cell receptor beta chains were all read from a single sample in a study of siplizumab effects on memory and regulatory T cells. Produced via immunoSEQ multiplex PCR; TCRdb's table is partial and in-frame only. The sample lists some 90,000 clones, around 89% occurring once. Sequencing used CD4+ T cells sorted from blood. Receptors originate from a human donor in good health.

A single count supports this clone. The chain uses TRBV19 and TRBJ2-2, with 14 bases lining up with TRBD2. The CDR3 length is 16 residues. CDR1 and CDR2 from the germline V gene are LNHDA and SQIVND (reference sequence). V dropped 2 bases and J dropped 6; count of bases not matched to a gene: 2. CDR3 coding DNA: TGTGCCAGTAGTATACCGACTAGCGGGAGGGCCGGGGAGCTGTTTTTT. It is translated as CASSIPTSGRAGELFF.

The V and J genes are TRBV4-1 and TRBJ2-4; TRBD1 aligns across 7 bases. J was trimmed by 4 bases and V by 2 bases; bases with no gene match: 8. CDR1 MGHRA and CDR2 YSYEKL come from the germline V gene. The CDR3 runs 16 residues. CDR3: CASSQPSGQMKNIQYF. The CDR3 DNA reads TGCGCCAGCAGCCAACCCTCGGGACAGATGAAAAACATTCAGTACTTC.

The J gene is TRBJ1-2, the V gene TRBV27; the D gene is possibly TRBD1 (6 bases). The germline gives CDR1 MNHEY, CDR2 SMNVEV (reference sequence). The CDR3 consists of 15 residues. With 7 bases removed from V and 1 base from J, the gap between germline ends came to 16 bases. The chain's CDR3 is CASKGPGAGNYGYTF. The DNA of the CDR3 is TGTGCCAGCAAGGGTCCGGGGGCGGGTAACTATGGCTACACCTTC.

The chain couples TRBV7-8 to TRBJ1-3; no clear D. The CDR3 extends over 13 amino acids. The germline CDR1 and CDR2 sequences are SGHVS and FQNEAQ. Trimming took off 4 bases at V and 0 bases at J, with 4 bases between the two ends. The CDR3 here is CASSYYSGNTIYF. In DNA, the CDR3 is TGTGCCAGCAGCTATTACTCTGGAAACACCATATATTTT.

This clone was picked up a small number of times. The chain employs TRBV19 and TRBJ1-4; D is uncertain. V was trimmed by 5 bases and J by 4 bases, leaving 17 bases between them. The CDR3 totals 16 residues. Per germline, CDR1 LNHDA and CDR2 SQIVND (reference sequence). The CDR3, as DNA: TGTGCCAGTAGTCGATCGACTGCACCCATTAATGAAAAACTGTTTTTT. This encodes CASSRSTAPINEKLFF.

DNA of the CDR3: TGTGCCAGCAGCCCCAGTCATTTGAACACTGAAGCTTTCTTT. This sequence encodes CASSPSHLNTEAFF. The J gene is TRBJ1-1, the V gene TRBV14; D uncertain. Germline V gene lookup returns CDR1 SGHDN and CDR2 FVKESK. There are 14 residues in the CDR3. V was trimmed by 4 bases and J by 0 bases, leaving 9 bases between them.

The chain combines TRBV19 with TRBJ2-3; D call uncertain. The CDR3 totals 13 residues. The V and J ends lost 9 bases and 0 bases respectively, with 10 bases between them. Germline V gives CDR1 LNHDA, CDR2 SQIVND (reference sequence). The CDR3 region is CASRSSSTDTQYF. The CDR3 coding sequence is TGTGCCAGCCGGAGCTCTAGCACAGATACGCAGTATTTT.